This T cell receptor beta chain was identified in a study of cytomegalovirus exposure and HLA in healthy donors. Study conclusions and caveats: There were fewer than 200 TCR beta chains listed as cytomegalovirus-associated.

The donors were members of the validation cohort comprising over a hundred subjects, separate from the roughly 600-subject first cohort. Assay: immunoSEQ multiplex PCR; the TCRdb copy retains only in-frame clones and omits some. Among tens of thousands of clones listed, roughly 90% were seen once. For this clone: The antigen is unknown.

V gave up 7 bases and J gave up 4 bases, with 16 bases separating them. CDR3 size: 15 residues. CDR1 and CDR2 (germline): LNHDA, SQIVND (reference sequence). The clonotype was recovered from a woman aged 18-29 years in good health and CMV-seronegative. Sample: PBMCs. The J gene is TRBJ2-2, the V gene TRBV19; D is unclear. The CDR3 protein is CASIPRQRSTGELFF. The CDR3 DNA reads TGTGCCAGTATCCCGCGCCAGCGTAGCACCGGGGAGCTGTTTTTT.